This TCR beta chain originates from a study of prognosis after radiotherapy for stage I lung cancer. Germline trimming cut 1 base from V and 4 bases from J; bases unmatched to any gene: 8. The CDR3 consists of 16 residues. Germline values: CDR1 SGHTA, CDR2 FQGNSA. Two-round multiplex PCR amplified TCR beta CDR3 from genomic DNA. Initially, in first-round PCR, primers specific to each TRBV and TRBJ gene were used. TCRdb fed the multiplex PCR reads into MiXCR, producing one record per CDR3 protein. The repertoire holds some 35,000 distinct CDR3 sequences, around 35% seen once, with approximately 17% in the top ten. The table lists this clonotype with many counts.

This specimen was PBMCs, taken before or after stereotactic body radiation therapy (not recorded which). This TCR was sampled from a donor aged 50 or older with non-small cell lung cancer. The chain joins TRBV7-2 to TRBJ2-5; 8 nucleotides align to TRBD2. CDR3 amino acids: CASSLELAGTSETQYF. CDR3 nucleotide sequence: TGTGCCAGCAGCTTAGAGCTAGCGGGTACCTCAGAGACCCAGTACTTC.